This TCR beta chain was identified in a study of molecular identifiers for immune sequencing clone quantification. Generation of bulk TCR libraries relied on previously described methods and listed TCR primers. TCRdb redid the calling of the PCR reads with MiXCR, one entry per CDR3 protein. This table has approximately 550,000 distinct CDR3 sequences, around 23% appearing once. Study-level results: Barcode collisions between identical TCR molecules could shrink estimates of highly expanded clone sizes. Clones that had above 20 RNA copies took up over 97% of effector molecules but under 1% in naive cells.

A remark on this clonotype: Its antigen is currently unknown. The junction departs from the called germline gene at one end, perhaps through a read error.

Sequencing libraries of naive CD8 cells derived from around 20,000 to 1,000,000 sorted cells with 10%, 30% or 50% RNA. The CDR3 has 18 residues. This TCR derives from a human donor in good health. Some libraries in this study had Jurkat cell RNA spiked in. Sequencing input: naive CD8+ T cells from blood, with Jurkat cell RNA spiked in. Subset of the sample: FACS-sorted CD8+CD4-CCR7+CD45RA+ naive T cells. This chain uses TRBV12-3 or TRBV12-4 with TRBJ2-1; D might be TRBD1 (6 bases). The DNA of the CDR3 is TGTGCCAGCGGTTTAGGGAGACTGGGGGCGACCCCGTGGTCTGAGCAGTTCTTC. Protein sequence: CASGLGRLGATPWSEQFF.